This paragraph reports one TCR beta chain. Everyone who took part was about 18 to 90 years old, and they came from about two dozen US areas. In assigning cohorts, the study relied on participant-reported clinical history. Donors in Cohort 3 who had recovered were those with two negative PCRs, healthcare professional clearance, or resolution of their symptoms. This entry is derived from a study of blood T cell repertoires in COVID-19. Study as a whole: Donors in the United States, Italy and Spain gave samples during acute or convalescent COVID-19.

Profiling relied on immunoSEQ multiplex PCR, and the TCRdb table lists in-frame clones only, not all of them. This sample has roughly 520,000 clones, with 85% to 90% found just once. Sequenced input: PBMCs or T cells enriched from blood (not recorded which). The clonotype originates from a woman aged 40 to 50 who had recovered from COVID-19.

The CDR3 loop reads CASTNREGTEQFF. The CDR3 DNA is TGTGCCAGCACCAACAGGGAGGGGACTGAGCAGTTCTTC. The chain uses TRBV6-5 and TRBJ2-1; a possible D gene is TRBD2 (7 bases). V lost 7 bases and J lost 9, with 16 bases in between. The CDR3 has 13 residues. Germline-derived CDR1 and CDR2 are MNHEY and SVGAGI.